A selection of T cell receptor beta chains follows, all from one sample in a study of T-cell reconstitution after alpha-beta-depleted transplantation in children. MiXCR, run by TCRdb on the PCR reads, gives a single entry per CDR3 protein. The sample lists over 400,000 distinct CDR3 sequences, 43% occurring once. The material was PBMCs, obtained before TCRalphabeta/CD19-depleted stem cell transplant. The receptor source for this set is a girl aged 2-10 years with aplastic anemia, due to receive a stem cell transplant. Each CDR3 is given with its conserved first and last residue. A D gene is named only where the DNA matches it firmly. Clone sizes are given selectively: once, few, many, or a class where the clone is expanded.

size	V	D	J	DNA	CDR3
-	TRBV24-1	-	TRBJ2-3	TGTGCCACCAGTGATCCGCTTCCAGGCGCTCGCGATACGCAGTATTTT	CATSDPLPGARDTQYF
once	TRBV4-1	-	TRBJ2-3	TGCGCCAGCAGCCGAAACCTGGCGCAGTATTTT	CASSRNLAQYF
-	TRBV20-1	-	TRBJ1-5	TGCAGTGCTAAGGATAGCAATCAGCCCCAGCATTTT	CSAKDSNQPQHF
many	TRBV5-1	TRBD2	TRBJ2-7	TGCGCCAGCAGCTTGGCCGGAATAGCGGGAGGCGAGCAGTACTTC	CASSLAGIAGGEQYF
once	TRBV27	-	TRBJ1-1	TGTGCCAGCAGTTCCCTGGGGTGGGAACCTGAAGCTTTCTTT	CASSSLGWEPEAFF
-	TRBV29-1	TRBD2	TRBJ2-7	TGCAGCGCCGGACAGGCTGGACTAGCGGGAGCCGATGAGCAGTACTTC	CSAGQAGLAGADEQYF
-	TRBV7-6	-	TRBJ2-2	TGTGCCAGTTCTCTGGGGACGAGAAGGGGGGACACCGGGGAGCTGTTTTTT	CASSLGTRRGDTGELFF
-	TRBV3-1	-	TRBJ2-1	TGTGCCAGCAGCCAAGAGAGGGCCTCCTACAATGAGCAGTTCTTC	CASSQERASYNEQFF
-	TRBV9	TRBD2	TRBJ2-3	TGTGCCAGCAGCGTAGACCGAGCGGGAGTTGCAGATACGCAGTATTTT	CASSVDRAGVADTQYF
few	TRBV20-1	TRBD1	TRBJ1-2	TGCAGTGCTAGCCCGACAGGGCGAAGAGGGAATGGCTACACCTTC	CSASPTGRRGNGYTF
-	TRBV5-1	-	TRBJ2-1	TGCGCCAGCAGCATGCAGGGGCCAGAAAACAATGAGCAGTTCTTC	CASSMQGPENNEQFF
-	TRBV15	-	TRBJ2-7	TGTGCCACCAGCAGAGATCTCGGCGGTTACGAGCAGTACTTC	CATSRDLGGYEQYF
-	TRBV7-6	-	TRBJ2-2	TGTTCCAGCAGCCTTGTCAGGGCGAACACCGGGGAGCTGTTTTTT	CSSSLVRANTGELFF
-	TRBV7-9	-	TRBJ2-5	TGTGCCAGCCTCGGGCCGCGGGAGACCCAGTACTTC	CASLGPRETQYF
-	TRBV10-2	-	TRBJ2-1	TGCGCCAGCAGTGAGATCCATCACAATGAGCAGTTCTTC	CASSEIHHNEQFF
few	TRBV6-5	-	TRBJ1-1	TGTGCCAGCGGTCTACAGGGTTGGAACACTGAAGCTTTCTTT	CASGLQGWNTEAFF
-	TRBV4-1	-	TRBJ2-1	TGCGCCAGCAGCCAAGAACTAGTCTACAATGAGCAGTTCTTC	CASSQELVYNEQFF
-	TRBV20-1	-	TRBJ2-7	TGCAGTGCTAGAGGTTCAAGGGACCCCGGCGAGCAGTACTTC	CSARGSRDPGEQYF
few	TRBV25-1	-	TRBJ1-5	TGTGCCAGCAGTCAGGGTTGTAGCAATCAGCCCCAGCATTTT	CASSQGCSNQPQHF
few	TRBV15	TRBD1	TRBJ1-4	TGTGCCACCAGCAGATCCCCAGGGGGGAGAGGTGAAAAACTGTTTTTT	CATSRSPGGRGEKLFF
-	TRBV20-1	-	TRBJ2-1	TGCAGTGCTAGAGATTGGTTGAGCGGGTCCTACAATGAGCAGTTCTTC	CSARDWLSGSYNEQFF
few	TRBV20-1	-	TRBJ2-3	TGCAGTGCTCCACCCTGGGAGAGCACAGATACGCAGTATTTT	CSAPPWESTDTQYF
-	TRBV6-1	TRBD1	TRBJ2-5	TGTGCCAGCAGCCGTCCTCCCGGACAGGAAGAGACCCAGTACTTC	CASSRPPGQEETQYF
few	TRBV7-9	TRBD1	TRBJ1-4	TGTGCCAGCAGCTTAGAACCGACAGGGTTGGATGAAAAACTGTTTTTT	CASSLEPTGLDEKLFF
few	TRBV21-1	-	TRBJ1-6	TGTGCCAGCAGCAAAACTTCACCCCTCCACTTT	CASSKTSPLHF
-	TRBV21-1	-	TRBJ2-2	TGTGCCAGCAGAAAACATAACACCGGGGAGCTGTTTTTT	CASRKHNTGELFF
-	TRBV29-1	TRBD1	TRBJ1-2	TGCAGCGAGAAGACAGGGGCCGGCTACACCTTC	CSEKTGAGYTF
-	TRBV20-1	-	TRBJ2-3	TGCAGTGCTAGAACCCGGGACATAGGCCGCACAGATACGCAGTATTTT	CSARTRDIGRTDTQYF
-	TRBV20-1	TRBD1	TRBJ1-2	TGCAGTGCGAAAAGGGGGCCGAGAGGTGGCTACACCTTC	CSAKRGPRGGYTF
few	TRBV12-3/TRBV12-4	TRBD2	TRBJ2-7	TGTGCCAGCAGCGCCGGGACTAGATCTTACGAGCAGTACTTC	CASSAGTRSYEQYF
once	TRBV5-1	-	TRBJ1-5	TGCGCCAGCAGCCTTACAGGGTCGGGCAATCAGCCCCAGCATTTT	CASSLTGSGNQPQHF
few	TRBV15	-	TRBJ2-7	TGTGCCACCAGCAGAGATCGGTCAGGCTACGAGCAGTACTTC	CATSRDRSGYEQYF
-	TRBV7-2	-	TRBJ1-2	TGTGCCAGCAGCCGCGACAGCCTAGGGGGCTACACCTTC	CASSRDSLGGYTF
-	TRBV7-2	-	TRBJ2-1	TGTGCCAGCTCGCCAGACTTAGCGAAGAATGAGCAGTTCTTC	CASSPDLAKNEQFF
many	TRBV28	TRBD2	TRBJ2-7	TGTGCCAGCAGTTTTCTAGCGGGAGCATACGAGCAGTACTTC	CASSFLAGAYEQYF
many	TRBV28	-	TRBJ2-5	TGTGCCAGCAGGGCCCAAGGGGGCCAAGAGACCCAGTACTTC	CASRAQGGQETQYF
few	TRBV5-1	-	TRBJ2-7	TGCGCCAGCAGATTGGATCGCGAGCAGTACTTC	CASRLDREQYF
-	TRBV6-5	-	TRBJ2-7	TGTGCCAGCAGTTACAGCACAGGGGAGGACTACGAGCAGTACTTC	CASSYSTGEDYEQYF
-	TRBV20-1	-	TRBJ2-7	TGCAGTGCCAGGCGGCAGGGGCTACACGAGCAGTACTTC	CSARRQGLHEQYF
few	TRBV5-6	TRBD2	TRBJ2-3	TGTGCCAGCAACGTAGCGGGGGGCACAGATACGCAGTATTTT	CASNVAGGTDTQYF
-	TRBV25-1	TRBD1	TRBJ2-7	TGTGCCAGCAGTGATCTCGGGACAGGCCTCTACGAGCAGTACTTC	CASSDLGTGLYEQYF
-	TRBV5-6	-	TRBJ2-3	TGTGCCAGCAGCGTGAGGGGTACCCCGCAGTATTTT	CASSVRGTPQYF
-	TRBV20-1	TRBD2	TRBJ2-1	TGCAGTGCCGTTAGCGGACTAGCGGAAAATTACAATGAGCAGTTCTTC	CSAVSGLAENYNEQFF
few	TRBV20-1	TRBD1	TRBJ2-5	TGCAGTGCCCAAAGGGACAGCCCCAGATCGACCCAGTACTTC	CSAQRDSPRSTQYF
few	TRBV7-2	TRBD2	TRBJ2-7	TGTGCCAGCAGCTTATCCGGGACTAGGCTGGACGAGCAGTACTTC	CASSLSGTRLDEQYF
many	TRBV29-1	-	TRBJ2-1	TGCAGCGGAGTTGACAGGGGACTAGGTGAGCAGTTCTTC	CSGVDRGLGEQFF
-	TRBV20-1	-	TRBJ2-5	TGCAGTGCTTCCCCGGTGAGCGGAAAGACCCAGTACTTC	CSASPVSGKTQYF
many	TRBV29-1	-	TRBJ2-1	TGCAGCGTTGTGTGGGGATCCAGCAATGAGCAGTTCTTC	CSVVWGSSNEQFF
few	TRBV5-1	TRBD2	TRBJ2-2	TGCGCCAGCAAAGCTATAGCGGGGGCCTACACCGGGGAGCTGTTTTTT	CASKAIAGAYTGELFF
few	TRBV6-1	TRBD2	TRBJ2-1	TGTGCCAGCTCTCACCTGGGACTAAACGGCCTCAATGAGCAGTTCTTC	CASSHLGLNGLNEQFF
-	TRBV6-5	-	TRBJ2-3	TGTGCCAGCAGTTTTAGGCTCGACTCGTTCACAGATACGCAGTATTTT	CASSFRLDSFTDTQYF
once	TRBV29-1	-	TRBJ2-4	TGCAGCGTTCAGTCACATGTAAGGGGCAAAAACATTCAGTACTTC	CSVQSHVRGKNIQYF
-	TRBV20-1	TRBD1	TRBJ1-6	TGCAGTGCTAGAGATAACCAGGACAGGTCCTATAATTCACCCCTCCACTTT	CSARDNQDRSYNSPLHF
-	TRBV7-9	-	TRBJ2-7	TGTGCCAGCAGCTTAGGGACACCATCGGCGGGGAGCGGCGAGCAGTACTTC	CASSLGTPSAGSGEQYF
-	TRBV7-9	-	TRBJ1-1	TGTGCCAGCAGCTTGGGAACGGGCGGAGGATATGAAGCTTTCTTT	CASSLGTGGGYEAFF
few	TRBV28	-	TRBJ1-6	TGTGCCAGCAGGTCCGGGACACTTAATAATTCACCCCTCCACTTT	CASRSGTLNNSPLHF
few	TRBV19	-	TRBJ2-7	TGTGCCAGTAGTATAGATCGCTCCAGAAGCTCCTACGAGCAGTACTTC	CASSIDRSRSSYEQYF
-	TRBV2	-	TRBJ2-7	TGTGCCAGCAGAAGAGAGATATACGAGCAGTACTTC	CASRREIYEQYF
-	TRBV30	TRBD1	TRBJ2-6	TGTGCCTGGAGTACAGGGGTTTCCTCTGGGGCCAACGTCCTGACTTTC	CAWSTGVSSGANVLTF
-	TRBV28	TRBD2	TRBJ2-2	TGTGCCAGCAGTGTGACTAGCGGGAGTAGCGGGGAGCTGTTTTTT	CASSVTSGSSGELFF